This TCR beta chain derives from a study of beta chain features in type 1 diabetes. Study-wide context: Patients were similar to healthy donors in age and gender (as well as in cell yields). Whole-study findings and limits: A greater similarity of naive, central memory and Treg TCRB repertoires was seen among patients than among healthy donors. Individuals with type 1 diabetes displayed fewer insertions and more deletions at VDJ junctions.

About this clone itself: Its specificity is unknown.

It was one heparinised blood draw, averaging around 120 mL, that each donor gave. Every isolated RNA sample was fully reverse transcribed, so sequencing captured expressed TCRB transcripts. TCRdb keeps only in-frame clones here, not all; method: immunoSEQ multiplex PCR. Here the sample spans more than 350,000 clones, roughly 10% being singletons. What was sequenced was naive CD4+ T cells from blood. The clonotype comes from a woman in her late teens or twenties in good health.

CDR3 sequence (DNA): TGTGCCAGCAGCCCGAGACAGGGTCGCTCTGGAAACACCATATATTTT. Translation: CASSPRQGRSGNTIYF. This chain connects TRBV9 to TRBJ1-3, with 7 bases identical to TRBD1. The length of the CDR3 is 16 residues. Looked up from germline, CDR1 is SGDLS and CDR2 is YYNGEE. V lost 4 bases to trimming and J lost 0 bases; unmatched junction nucleotides: 7.